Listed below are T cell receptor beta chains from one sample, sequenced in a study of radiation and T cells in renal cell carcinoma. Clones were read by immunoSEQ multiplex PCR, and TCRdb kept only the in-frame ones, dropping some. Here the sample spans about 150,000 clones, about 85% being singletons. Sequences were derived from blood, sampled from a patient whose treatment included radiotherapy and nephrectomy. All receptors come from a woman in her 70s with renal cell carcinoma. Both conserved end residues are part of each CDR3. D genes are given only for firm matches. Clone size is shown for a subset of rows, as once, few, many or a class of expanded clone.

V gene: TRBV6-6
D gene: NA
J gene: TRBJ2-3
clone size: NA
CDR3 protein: CASSSINTQYF
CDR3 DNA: TGTGCCAGCAGTTCTATAAATACGCAGTATTTT

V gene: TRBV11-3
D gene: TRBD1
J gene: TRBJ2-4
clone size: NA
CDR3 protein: CASSLGQGADIQYF
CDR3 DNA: TGTGCCAGCAGCTTAGGCCAGGGGGCCGACATTCAGTACTTC

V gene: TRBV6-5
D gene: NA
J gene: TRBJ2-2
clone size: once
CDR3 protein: CASTTATGELFF
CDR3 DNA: TGTGCCAGCACAACAGCCACCGGGGAGCTGTTTTTT

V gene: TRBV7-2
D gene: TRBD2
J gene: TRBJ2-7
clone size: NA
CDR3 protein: CASSSGLAGHEQYF
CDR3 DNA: TGTGCCAGCAGTTCGGGACTAGCGGGCCACGAGCAGTACTTC

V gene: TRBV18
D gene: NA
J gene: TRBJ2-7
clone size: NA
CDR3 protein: CASSRDRALYEQYF
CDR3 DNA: TGTGCCAGCTCCCGGGACCGGGCCCTCTACGAGCAGTACTTC

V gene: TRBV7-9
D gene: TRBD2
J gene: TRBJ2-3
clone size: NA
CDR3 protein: CASSQEASGYF
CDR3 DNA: TGTGCCAGCAGCCAGGAGGCTAGCGGGTATTTT

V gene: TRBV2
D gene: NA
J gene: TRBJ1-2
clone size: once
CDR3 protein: CASSERSGYGYTF
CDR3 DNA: TGTGCCAGCAGTGAACGGTCAGGCTATGGCTACACCTTC

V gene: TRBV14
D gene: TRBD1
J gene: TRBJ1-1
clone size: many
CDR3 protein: CASSRDRGRGAFF
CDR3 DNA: TGTGCCAGCAGTCGCGACAGGGGGCGCGGAGCTTTCTTT

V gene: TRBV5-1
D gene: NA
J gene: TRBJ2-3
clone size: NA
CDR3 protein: CASSQGGSSTDTQYF
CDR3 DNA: TGCGCCAGCAGCCAAGGGGGTTCTAGCACAGATACGCAGTATTTT

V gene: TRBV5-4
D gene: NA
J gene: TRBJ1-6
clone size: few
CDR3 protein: CASSLGQVNSPLHF
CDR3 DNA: TGTGCCAGCAGCTTGGGGCAGGTTAATTCACCCCTCCACTTT

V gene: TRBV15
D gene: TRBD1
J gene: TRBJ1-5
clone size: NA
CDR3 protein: CATSRDLGTGGADQPQHF
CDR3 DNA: TGTGCCACCAGCAGAGATCTAGGGACAGGGGGCGCGGATCAGCCCCAGCATTTT

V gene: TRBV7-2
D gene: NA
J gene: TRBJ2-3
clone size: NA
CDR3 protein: CASSHAMDRFTDTQYF
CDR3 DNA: TGTGCCAGCAGTCATGCAATGGATCGCTTCACAGATACGCAGTATTTT

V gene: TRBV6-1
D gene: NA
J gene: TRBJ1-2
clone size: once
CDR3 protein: CASSEAGHYGYTF
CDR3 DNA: TGTGCCAGCAGTGAAGCGGGGCACTATGGCTACACCTTC

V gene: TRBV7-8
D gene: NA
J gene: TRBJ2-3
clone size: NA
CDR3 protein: CASSLADRDTQYF
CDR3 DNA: TGTGCCAGCAGCTTAGCGGATAGGGATACGCAGTATTTT

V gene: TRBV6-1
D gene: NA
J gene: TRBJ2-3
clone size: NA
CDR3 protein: CASSEGGTKSEYF
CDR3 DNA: TGTGCCAGCAGTGAAGGTGGAACCAAGTCGGAGTATTTT

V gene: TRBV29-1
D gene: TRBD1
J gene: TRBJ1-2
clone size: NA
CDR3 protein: CSVWTGANYGYTF
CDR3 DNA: TGCAGCGTTTGGACAGGGGCGAACTATGGCTACACCTTC

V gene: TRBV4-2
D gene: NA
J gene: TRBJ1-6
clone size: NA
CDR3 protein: CASSQEPSSPLHF
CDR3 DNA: TGTGCCAGCAGCCAAGAGCCATCTTCACCCCTCCACTTT

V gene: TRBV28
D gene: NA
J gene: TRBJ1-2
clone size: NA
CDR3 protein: CASRWGRAVYGYTF
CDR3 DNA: TGTGCCAGCAGGTGGGGCAGGGCCGTATATGGCTACACCTTC

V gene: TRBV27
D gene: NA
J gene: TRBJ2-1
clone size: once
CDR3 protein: CASSSRDTNFNEQFF
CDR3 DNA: TGTGCCAGCAGCTCCCGGGACACAAATTTCAATGAGCAGTTCTTC

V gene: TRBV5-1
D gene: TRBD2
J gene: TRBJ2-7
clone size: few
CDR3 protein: CASSLAGGEQYF
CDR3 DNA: TGCGCCAGCAGCTTGGCCGGGGGGGAGCAGTACTTC

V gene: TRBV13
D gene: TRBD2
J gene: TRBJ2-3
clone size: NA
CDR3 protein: CASSPGTSGADTQYF
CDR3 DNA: TGTGCCAGCAGCCCCGGGACTAGCGGGGCAGATACGCAGTATTTT

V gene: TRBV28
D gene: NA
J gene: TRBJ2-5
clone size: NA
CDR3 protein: CASSPWRQETQYF
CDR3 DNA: TGTGCCAGCAGCCCATGGCGCCAAGAGACCCAGTACTTC

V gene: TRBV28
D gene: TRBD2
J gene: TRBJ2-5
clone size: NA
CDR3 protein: CASSFQGGSETQYF
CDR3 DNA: TGTGCCAGCAGTTTCCAGGGAGGGTCGGAGACCCAGTACTTC

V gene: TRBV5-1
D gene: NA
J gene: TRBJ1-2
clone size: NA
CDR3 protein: CASSPEGSKAGYTF
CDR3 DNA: TGCGCCAGCAGCCCGGAGGGGTCGAAGGCTGGCTACACCTTC

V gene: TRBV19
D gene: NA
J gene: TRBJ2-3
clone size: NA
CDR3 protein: CASSIREGGTDTQYF
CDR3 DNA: TGTGCCAGTAGTATCAGGGAGGGGGGCACAGATACGCAGTATTTT

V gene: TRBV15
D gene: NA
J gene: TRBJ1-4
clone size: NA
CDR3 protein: CATSRVATNEKLFF
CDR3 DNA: TGTGCCACCAGCAGGGTAGCAACTAATGAAAAACTGTTTTTT

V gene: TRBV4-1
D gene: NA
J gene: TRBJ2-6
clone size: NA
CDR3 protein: CASSQDDLAGANVLTF
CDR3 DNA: TGCGCCAGCAGCCAAGATGACCTGGCTGGGGCCAACGTCCTGACTTTC

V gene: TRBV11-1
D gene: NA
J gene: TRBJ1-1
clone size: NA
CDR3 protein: CASTRTGDTEAFF
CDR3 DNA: TGTGCCAGCACCCGCACGGGGGACACTGAAGCTTTCTTT

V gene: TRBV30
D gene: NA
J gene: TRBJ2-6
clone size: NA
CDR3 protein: CAWSEGIGGPSGANVLTF
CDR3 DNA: TGTGCCTGGTCGGAGGGAATCGGAGGGCCCTCTGGGGCCAACGTCCTGACTTTC

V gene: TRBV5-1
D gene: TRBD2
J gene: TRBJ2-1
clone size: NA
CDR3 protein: CASSVSGGGNEQFF
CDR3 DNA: TGCGCCAGCAGCGTTAGCGGGGGGGGCAATGAGCAGTTCTTC

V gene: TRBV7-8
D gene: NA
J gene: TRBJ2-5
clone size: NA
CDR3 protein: CASSFDGPAETQYF
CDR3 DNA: TGTGCCAGCAGCTTTGATGGGCCCGCGGAGACCCAGTACTTC

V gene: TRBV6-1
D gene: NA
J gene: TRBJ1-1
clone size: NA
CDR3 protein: CASSGGAPRATEAFF
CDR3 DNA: TGTGCCAGCAGTGGGGGGGCACCTCGGGCCACTGAAGCTTTCTTT

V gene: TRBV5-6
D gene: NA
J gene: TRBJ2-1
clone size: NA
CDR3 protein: CASSLVGTVYNEQFF
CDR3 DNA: TGTGCCAGCAGCTTGGTGGGGACGGTTTACAATGAGCAGTTCTTC

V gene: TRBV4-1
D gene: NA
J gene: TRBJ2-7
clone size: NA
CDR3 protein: CASSQDFSSTASYEQYF
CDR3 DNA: TGCGCCAGCAGCCAAGATTTCAGTTCTACAGCCTCCTACGAGCAGTACTTC

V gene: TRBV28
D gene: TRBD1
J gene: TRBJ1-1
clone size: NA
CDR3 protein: CASSAWTGDYTEAFF
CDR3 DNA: TGTGCCAGCAGTGCCTGGACAGGGGACTACACTGAAGCTTTCTTT

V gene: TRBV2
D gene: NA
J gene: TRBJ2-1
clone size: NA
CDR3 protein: CASSELSGREGEGEQFF
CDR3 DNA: TGTGCCAGCAGTGAATTAAGCGGCAGGGAAGGAGAAGGAGAGCAGTTCTTC

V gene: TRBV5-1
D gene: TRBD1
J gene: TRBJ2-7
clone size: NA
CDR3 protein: CASSQARTGRNYEQYF
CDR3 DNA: TGCGCCAGCAGCCAGGCGCGGACAGGGAGAAATTACGAGCAGTACTTC

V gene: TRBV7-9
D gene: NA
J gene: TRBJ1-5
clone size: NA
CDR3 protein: CASSLSVGQPQHF
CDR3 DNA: TGTGCCAGCAGCCTTTCGGTAGGCCAGCCCCAGCATTTT

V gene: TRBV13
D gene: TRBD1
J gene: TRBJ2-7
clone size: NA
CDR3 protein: CASSLGQGLREQYF
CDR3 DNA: TGTGCCAGCAGCTTGGGACAGGGACTCCGCGAGCAGTACTTC

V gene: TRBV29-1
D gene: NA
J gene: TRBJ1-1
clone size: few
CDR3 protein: CSVEDGGNTEAFF
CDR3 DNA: TGCAGCGTTGAAGACGGGGGAAACACTGAAGCTTTCTTT

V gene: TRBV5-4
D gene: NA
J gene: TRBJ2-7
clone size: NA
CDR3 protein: CASSLPGVGSEQYF
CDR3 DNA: TGTGCCAGCAGCTTGCCAGGGGTAGGGAGCGAGCAGTACTTC

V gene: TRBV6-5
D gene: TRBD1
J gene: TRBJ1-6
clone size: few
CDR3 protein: CASSHTGDYNSPLHF
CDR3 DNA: TGTGCCAGCAGTCACACAGGGGACTATAATTCACCCCTCCACTTT

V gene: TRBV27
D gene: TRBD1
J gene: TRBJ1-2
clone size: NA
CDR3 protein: CASSRRTGVNYGYTF
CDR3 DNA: TGTGCCAGCAGTCGCCGGACAGGGGTTAACTATGGCTACACCTTC

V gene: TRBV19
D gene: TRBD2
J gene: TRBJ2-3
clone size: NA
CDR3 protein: CASSIGSGAGGDTQYF
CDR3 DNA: TGTGCCAGTAGTATAGGTAGCGGGGCTGGGGGAGATACGCAGTATTTT

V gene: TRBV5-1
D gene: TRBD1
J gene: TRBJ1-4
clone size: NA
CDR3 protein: CASSLRTGGAATNEKLFF
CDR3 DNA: TGCGCCAGCAGCCTCCGGACAGGGGGCGCGGCAACTAATGAAAAACTGTTTTTT

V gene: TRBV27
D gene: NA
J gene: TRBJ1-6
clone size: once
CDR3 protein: CASSGRGNNSPLHF
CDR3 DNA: TGTGCCAGCAGTGGTAGGGGGAATAATTCACCCCTCCACTTT

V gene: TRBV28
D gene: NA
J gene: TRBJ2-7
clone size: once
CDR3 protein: CASTPGGSYEQYF
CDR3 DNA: TGTGCCAGCACTCCCGGGGGCTCCTACGAGCAGTACTTC

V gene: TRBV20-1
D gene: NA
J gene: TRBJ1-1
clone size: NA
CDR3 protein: CSAKGDTEAFF
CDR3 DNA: TGCAGTGCTAAGGGGGACACTGAAGCTTTCTTT

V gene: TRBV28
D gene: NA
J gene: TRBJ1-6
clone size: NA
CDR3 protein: CASSLVVAGSNSPLHF
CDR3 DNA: TGTGCCAGCAGTTTAGTCGTGGCAGGGTCGAATTCACCCCTCCACTTT

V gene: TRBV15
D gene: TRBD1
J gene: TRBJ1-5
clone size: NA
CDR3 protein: CATSRGKGQGSNQPQHF
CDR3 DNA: TGTGCCACCAGCAGGGGGAAGGGACAGGGAAGCAATCAGCCCCAGCATTTT

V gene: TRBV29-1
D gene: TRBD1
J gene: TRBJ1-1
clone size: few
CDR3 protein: CSAHRGLNTEAFF
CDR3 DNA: TGCAGCGCGCACAGGGGACTGAACACTGAAGCTTTCTTT

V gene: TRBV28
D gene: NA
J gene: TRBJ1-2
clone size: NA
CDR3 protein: CASRPLGGVGGYTF
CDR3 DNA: TGTGCCAGCCGCCCCTTAGGGGGAGTTGGAGGCTACACCTTC

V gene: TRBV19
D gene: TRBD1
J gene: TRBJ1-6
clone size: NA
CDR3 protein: CASSPRTGGNSPLHF
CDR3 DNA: TGTGCCAGTAGTCCTCGGACAGGGGGTAATTCACCCCTCCACTTT

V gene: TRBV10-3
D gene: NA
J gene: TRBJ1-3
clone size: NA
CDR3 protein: CAISGGLGNTIYF
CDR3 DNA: TGTGCCATCAGTGGGGGACTTGGAAACACCATATATTTT

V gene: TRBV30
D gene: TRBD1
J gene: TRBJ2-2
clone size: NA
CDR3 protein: CAWSGGTVITGELFF
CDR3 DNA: TGTGCCTGGAGTGGGGGGACAGTGATTACCGGGGAGCTGTTTTTT

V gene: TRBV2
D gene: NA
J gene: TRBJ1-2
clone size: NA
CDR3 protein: CASSASQGGHNYGYTF
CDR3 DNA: TGTGCCAGCAGTGCGAGTCAGGGAGGGCATAACTATGGCTACACCTTC